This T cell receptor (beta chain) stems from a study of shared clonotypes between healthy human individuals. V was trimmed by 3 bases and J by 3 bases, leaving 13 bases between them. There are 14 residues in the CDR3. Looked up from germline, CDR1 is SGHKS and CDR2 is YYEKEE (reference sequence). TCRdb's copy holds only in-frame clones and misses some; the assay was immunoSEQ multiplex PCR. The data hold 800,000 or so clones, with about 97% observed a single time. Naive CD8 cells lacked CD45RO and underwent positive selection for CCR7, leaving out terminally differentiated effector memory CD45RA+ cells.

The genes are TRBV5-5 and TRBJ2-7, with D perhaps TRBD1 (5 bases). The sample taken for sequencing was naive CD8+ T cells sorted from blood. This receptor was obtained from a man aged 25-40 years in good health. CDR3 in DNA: TGTGCCAGCAGCTGGGCGCAGGGCGACTACGAGCAGTACTTC. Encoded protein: CASSWAQGDYEQYF.